The 15 T cell receptor beta chains below were found in one sample sequenced in a study of T cells in women clearing cervical HPV infection. Clones were read by immunoSEQ multiplex PCR, and TCRdb kept only the in-frame ones, dropping some. With about 36,000 clones in the sample, the ten largest clones hold around 4%. Sequencing was done on a sample of blood buffy coat. These TCRs come from a woman aged 18 to 75 with a cervical HPV16 infection that either progressed to CIN3+ or cleared (not recorded which).

As to this clone: The read terminates 3 residues ahead of where the CDR3 ends, so the germline J gene completes it. This rearrangement joins TRBV11-2 to TRBJ1-3; D remains ambiguous. Germline values: CDR1 SGHAT, CDR2 FQNNGV. The germline V and J ends were trimmed by 7 bases and 7 bases, with 14 bases remaining between them. The CDR3 runs 13 residues. Incomplete CDR3 DNA: TGTGCCAGCACTCCCCGCGAGTGGAACACC. It yields the protein CASTPREWNT. The whole CDR3 sequence reads CASTPREWNTIYF.

Note on this clone: The sequenced fragment ends 3 residues before the CDR3 boundary, so the rest is inferred from the germline J gene. This chain joins TRBV5-1 and TRBJ2-3, with 12 bases identical to TRBD1. The V gene end was trimmed by 4 bases and the J gene end by 2 bases; junction bases not matched to a gene: 5. There are 16 residues in the CDR3. Germline V lookup: CDR1 SGHRS, CDR2 YFSETQ. Partial CDR3 DNA: TGCGCCAGCAGCCTGGGACAGGGGGCTCCCACAGATACG. This sequence encodes CASSLGQGAPTDT. The whole CDR3 sequence is CASSLGQGAPTDTQYF. Variable domain in full (rest from reference TRBV5-1 and TRBJ2-3): KAGVTQTPRYLIKTRGQQVTLSCSPISGHRSVSWYQQTPGQGLQFLFEYFSETQRNKGNFPGRFSGRQFSNSRSEMNVSTLELGDSALYLCASSLGQGAPTDTQYFGPGTRLTVL.

In regard to this clone: The read ends 3 residues before the CDR3 terminus; that terminus is restored from the germline J gene. The chain joins TRBV30 to TRBJ1-3, with 7 bases that match TRBD1. CDR3 size: 16 residues. V was clipped by 5 bases and J by 3 bases; unmatched bases: 13. Per the germline V gene, CDR1 is GTSNPN and CDR2 is SVGIG (reference sequence). The CDR3 loop reads CAWLLDRVLGGNTIYF. The part of the CDR3 DNA that was read is TGTGCCTGGCTACTCGACAGGGTATTGGGTGGAAACACC.

In the case of this clone: The read terminates 3 residues before the CDR3 end, so the remaining end is supplied by the germline J gene. The chain is built from TRBV5-1 and TRBJ2-7, with D possibly TRBD2 on 5 matching bases. The V gene's germline CDR1 is SGHRS and CDR2 YFSETQ. The CDR3 covers 11 residues. V was cut by 4 bases and J by 6 bases, with 8 bases left in between. Here the CDR3 reads CASSGSGEQYF. CDR3 DNA, as far as it was read: TGCGCCAGCAGCGGGAGCGGCGAG.

About this clone itself: At one of its ends the junction is not consistent with the germline gene, which may arise from a read error. Read data end 3 residues before the CDR3 end; the end is taken from the germline J gene. V gene TRBV4-2 combines with J gene TRBJ2-5, with TRBD1 matching over 10 bases. Germline V lookup: CDR1 LGHNA, CDR2 YNFKEQ. The CDR3 contains 16 residues. The CDR3 protein is CATRILGTGEGETQYF. The covered CDR3 bases are TGCGCCACCCGAATCTTAGGGACAGGGGAGGGGGAGACC.

To note about this clone: The CDR3 end falls 3 residues outside the read, so it is completed with the germline J gene. The chain combines TRBV7-6 with TRBJ2-3, with 9 bases matching TRBD1. Germline-derived CDR1 and CDR2 are SGHVS and FNYEAQ. The CDR3 is 16 amino acids. V was clipped by 1 base and J by 8 bases; unmatched bases: 10. The CDR3 loop reads CASSLGGQGHQGTQYF. Incomplete CDR3 DNA: TGTGCCAGCAGCTTAGGGGGACAGGGCCACCAGGGTACG. The full variable domain, completed using reference TRBV7-6 and TRBJ2-3, is GAGVSQSPRYKVTKRGQDVALRCDPISGHVSLYWYRQALGQGPEFLTYFNYEAQQDKSGLPNDRFSAERPEGSISTLTIQRTEQRDSAMYRCASSLGGQGHQGTQYFGPGTRLTVL.

In terms of frequency, this clone is medium-sized. The part of the CDR3 DNA that was read is TGTGCCAGCAGCGTTGGACAGTCCTACGAG. Translated: CASSVGQSYE. The entire CDR3 reads CASSVGQSYEQYF. The chain carries TRBV7-8 and TRBJ2-7, with D possibly matching TRBD1 (6 bases). The read gets to within 3 residues of the CDR3 end, and the germline J gene fills in the rest. Trimming stripped 5 bases from V and 1 base from J, with 9 bases between. Germline V gene sequence: CDR1 SGHVS, CDR2 FQNEAQ. This CDR3 has 13 residues.

Note on this clone: Read data end 3 residues before the CDR3 end; the end is taken from the germline J gene. V and J are TRBV5-1 and TRBJ2-3; maybe TRBD1 (6 bases). Per the germline V gene, CDR1 is SGHRS and CDR2 is YFSETQ. Between the trimmed V and J ends, which lost 4 bases and 0 bases, there was a span of 15 bases. This CDR3 is built from 16 residues. CDR3 residues: CASSQGQRSSTDTQYF. CDR3 DNA (partial): TGCGCCAGCAGCCAAGGACAGCGATCTAGCACAGATACG.

A word on this clone: The read ends 3 residues before the CDR3 terminus; that terminus is restored from the germline J gene. The chain is built from TRBV28 and TRBJ1-4, with 9 bases matching TRBD1. The germline V gene has CDR1 MDHEN and CDR2 SYDVKM. CDR3 length: 16 residues. The junction had 12 bases not matched to a gene; V was cut back by 5 bases and J by 8 bases. The CDR3 bases that were read are TGTGCCAGCAGTACCTCCGGACAGGGGAGACGGGAAAAA. Translation gives CASSTSGQGRREK. The CDR3 in full is CASSTSGQGRREKLFF.

Details on this clone: The read ends 3 residues before the CDR3 terminus; that terminus is restored from the germline J gene. J is TRBJ2-4 and V is TRBV7-3, with TRBD2 matching 10 bases. Germline assignment: CDR1 SGHTA and CDR2 FQGTGA. The trim removed 1 base at V and 3 bases at J, leaving 18 bases unmatched. There are 21 residues in the CDR3. The CDR3 is CASSLRQLAGNPPRGKNIQYF. Partial CDR3 DNA: TGTGCCAGCAGCTTAAGACAACTAGCGGGAAATCCCCCGCGTGGCAAAAACATT.

Note on this clone: With the read ending 3 residues before the CDR3 end, the germline J gene is used to fill in that end. V and J are TRBV12-3 or TRBV12-4 and TRBJ2-7; 8 bases agree with TRBD1. The CDR3 contains 15 residues. After removal of 4 bases from V and 3 bases from J, the junction contained 8 bases not matched to a gene. The CDR3 spells CASSWGGQGLYEQYF. Incomplete CDR3 DNA: TGTGCCAGCAGTTGGGGCGGACAGGGACTCTACGAG.

Regarding this clone: The read halts 3 residues ahead of the CDR3 end, with the missing end drawn from the germline J gene. V and J are TRBV5-1 and TRBJ2-1, with 9 positions matching TRBD1. There are 15 residues in the CDR3. Germline assignment: CDR1 SGHRS and CDR2 YFSETQ. With 2 bases clipped from V and 8 bases from J, the junction kept 8 bases outside the gene matches. The DNA read from the CDR3 is TGCGCCAGCAGCTTTAGACAGGGGGGATTCGATGAG. As protein: CASSFRQGGFDE. The full CDR3 protein reads CASSFRQGGFDEQFF.

In the case of this clone: The read gets to within 3 residues of the CDR3 end, and the germline J gene fills in the rest. The rearrangement joins TRBV12-3 or TRBV12-4 to TRBJ1-3; no firm D call. The length of the CDR3 is 12 residues. Trimming left V 3 bases short and J 8 bases short, with 8 bases between. The sequenced CDR3 bases are TGTGCCAGCAGTTTTCATCAGGACACC. Amino acids: CASSFHQDT. The entire CDR3 protein is CASSFHQDTIYF.

On this clone itself: The read ends 3 residues shy of where the CDR3 ends; the end is completed using the germline J gene. This chain joins TRBV28 and TRBJ1-5; D may be TRBD1 (5 bases). The CDR3 has 14 residues. Trimming shortened V by 3 bases and J by 7 bases, and 13 bases separated the two germline ends. CDR1 MDHEN and CDR2 SYDVKM come from the germline V gene. CDR3 bases read: TGTGCCAGCAGTTTGCCAGGGAAAGGGCAGCCC. This gives the protein CASSLPGKGQP. The entire CDR3 protein reads CASSLPGKGQPQHF.

A word on this clone: The read ends 3 residues early relative to the CDR3; the germline J gene fills the gap. This chain links TRBV5-4 with TRBJ2-1, with 13 nucleotides matching TRBD2. V shed 4 bases and J 9 bases; nucleotides not matched to a gene: 4. The CDR3 sequence is 14 residues long. CDR1 and CDR2 from the germline V gene are SGHNT and YYREEE (reference sequence). Partial CDR3 DNA: TGTGCCAGCAGCGTTGGACTAGCGGGGGTTGAG. This encodes CASSVGLAGVE. The CDR3 reads in full as CASSVGLAGVEQFF.